The rows below give T cell receptor beta chains drawn from one sample of a study of Graves' ophthalmopathy and Graves' hyperthyroidism. TCRdb itself ran the multiplex PCR reads through MiXCR, one entry per CDR3 protein. Here the sample spans just over 400,000 distinct CDR3 sequences, about 21% being singletons. Sequencing was done on a sample of peripheral blood. The receptors here all came from a woman younger than 35 with stable Graves' hyperthyroidism. Both conserved end residues are part of each CDR3. Fields, in order: CDR3 DNA, CDR3 protein, clone size, D gene, J gene, V gene. D genes are given only for firm matches. The listing skips clone size in some rows; elsewhere it reads once, few, many or a size class.

DNA: TGCGCCAGCAGTGCTCAGGGGGTTAGCGAGTCCTACGAGCAGTACTTC
CDR3: CASSAQGVSESYEQYF
size: -
D: TRBD1
J: TRBJ2-7
V: TRBV10-2

DNA: TGCAGTGTAACACAGGGAGAATTGACCGGGGAGCTGTTTTTT
CDR3: CSVTQGELTGELFF
size: few
D: -
J: TRBJ2-2
V: TRBV29-1

DNA: TGTGCCAGCAGCCCCTGGACTGGGGCCAACGTCCTGACTTTC
CDR3: CASSPWTGANVLTF
size: few
D: -
J: TRBJ2-6
V: TRBV6-2/TRBV6-3

DNA: TGCAGTGCTAGGGTAGCGGGGCACAGCTACGAGCAGTACTTC
CDR3: CSARVAGHSYEQYF
size: many
D: TRBD2
J: TRBJ2-7
V: TRBV20-1

DNA: TGTGCCAGCAGTTTATACAGGGGGCACCCAGATACGCAGTATTTT
CDR3: CASSLYRGHPDTQYF
size: many
D: TRBD1
J: TRBJ2-3
V: TRBV28

DNA: TGCAGTGCTAGGGGCGGCACTGCGAACACCGGGGAGCTGTTTTTT
CDR3: CSARGGTANTGELFF
size: many
D: -
J: TRBJ2-2
V: TRBV20-1

DNA: TGTGCCAGCAGTTTTTTAGGGATCCAAGAGACCCAGTACTTC
CDR3: CASSFLGIQETQYF
size: many
D: -
J: TRBJ2-5
V: TRBV27

DNA: TGCGCCAGCAGCCGCATATTAGCGGGAGGAGGAGACGGTATTAAAGAGACCCAGTACTTC
CDR3: CASSRILAGGGDGIKETQYF
size: many
D: TRBD2
J: TRBJ2-5
V: TRBV4-1

DNA: TGTGCCAGCAAGCCGGGACGGGGGAATCAGCCCCAGCATTTT
CDR3: CASKPGRGNQPQHF
size: -
D: -
J: TRBJ1-5
V: TRBV12-3/TRBV12-4

DNA: TGTGCCAGCGGGGCGAACCAAGAGACCCAGTACTTC
CDR3: CASGANQETQYF
size: many
D: -
J: TRBJ2-5
V: TRBV12-3/TRBV12-4

DNA: TGTGCCAGCAGCCTCCTGGGGACAGGGATCTATGGCTACACCTTC
CDR3: CASSLLGTGIYGYTF
size: many
D: TRBD1
J: TRBJ1-2
V: TRBV28

DNA: TGTGCCAGCACCCAAGGGGTCCCGAACACTGAAGCTTTCTTT
CDR3: CASTQGVPNTEAFF
size: many
D: -
J: TRBJ1-1
V: TRBV12-3/TRBV12-4

DNA: TGTGCCAGCAGCTGGGGACAGGGGGCCAACTATGGCTACACCTTC
CDR3: CASSWGQGANYGYTF
size: -
D: TRBD1
J: TRBJ1-2
V: TRBV28

DNA: TGTGCCAGCAGCGTAGCCGGCGGGAACCAAGAGACCCAGTACTTC
CDR3: CASSVAGGNQETQYF
size: -
D: -
J: TRBJ2-5
V: TRBV9

DNA: TGTGCCAGCAGTTTATCTCAGGGGGCAAACACTGAAGCTTTCTTT
CDR3: CASSLSQGANTEAFF
size: many
D: TRBD1
J: TRBJ1-1
V: TRBV27

DNA: TGTGCCAGCAGTGAATTTTCAGGGAGCGGGCAGCCCCAGCATTTT
CDR3: CASSEFSGSGQPQHF
size: many
D: -
J: TRBJ1-5
V: TRBV2

DNA: TGTGCCAGTAGTGGTAGCGCAGGGGGCAATCAGCCCCAGCATTTT
CDR3: CASSGSAGGNQPQHF
size: few
D: -
J: TRBJ1-5
V: TRBV19

DNA: TGTGCCAGCAGTTTCTGGGGTAAGGGCTACACCTTC
CDR3: CASSFWGKGYTF
size: -
D: -
J: TRBJ1-2
V: TRBV12-3/TRBV12-4

DNA: TGTGCCAGCAGCCCCGGATGGCCGCCAGGCTACACCTTC
CDR3: CASSPGWPPGYTF
size: -
D: -
J: TRBJ1-2
V: TRBV11-3

DNA: TGTGCCAGCAGTTTACCAGGGAAAGGTGAAGCTTTCTTT
CDR3: CASSLPGKGEAFF
size: many
D: -
J: TRBJ1-1
V: TRBV12-3/TRBV12-4

DNA: TGTGCCAGCAGCACAGACAGAGCGAACACTGAAGCTTTCTTT
CDR3: CASSTDRANTEAFF
size: many
D: -
J: TRBJ1-1
V: TRBV7-9

DNA: TGTGCCAGCAGTTACCGACTGAGGGACGGTGAAGCTTTCTTT
CDR3: CASSYRLRDGEAFF
size: many
D: -
J: TRBJ1-1
V: TRBV6-5

DNA: TGTGCCAGCAGCGTAGATGCTCTATTCTCCTACGAGCAGTACTTC
CDR3: CASSVDALFSYEQYF
size: many
D: -
J: TRBJ2-7
V: TRBV9

DNA: TGTGCCAGCAGTCCGGGGGGGACACCTAACATTCAGTACTTC
CDR3: CASSPGGTPNIQYF
size: many
D: TRBD2
J: TRBJ2-4
V: TRBV6-2/TRBV6-3

DNA: TGCAGCGTTGAAAAACCGACTTATGCCTACACCTTC
CDR3: CSVEKPTYAYTF
size: many
D: -
J: TRBJ1-2
V: TRBV29-1

DNA: TGTGCCAGCAGTGTAGCGGGGGGCCAAGAGACCCAGTACTTC
CDR3: CASSVAGGQETQYF
size: many
D: TRBD2
J: TRBJ2-5
V: TRBV9